A selection of T cell receptor beta chains follows, all from one sample in a study of beta chain features in type 1 diabetes. Clones were sequenced by immunoSEQ multiplex PCR, and TCRdb holds only the in-frame ones, with some missing. This table holds about 360,000 clones, roughly 12% found once. The sample was naive CD4+ T cells from blood. These receptor sequences come from a man between 18 and 29 years old in good health. CDR3s include the opening cysteine and the closing phenylalanine or tryptophan. A D gene is named only where the DNA matches it firmly. Size values are once, few and many counts, or a class for expanded clones, and some rows have none.

CDR3: CAWSVRQRNTEAFF; DNA: TGTGCCTGGAGTGTGAGACAGCGGAACACTGAAGCTTTCTTT; D: -; size: few; J: TRBJ1-1; V: TRBV30
CDR3: CASLEQRGTDTQYF; DNA: TGTGCCAGCCTTGAGCAGCGAGGCACAGATACGCAGTATTTT; D: -; size: -; J: TRBJ2-3; V: TRBV28
CDR3: CASTERGITDTQYF; DNA: TGTGCCAGCACCGAACGGGGTATAACAGATACGCAGTATTTT; D: -; size: few; J: TRBJ2-3; V: TRBV2
CDR3: CASSLAPSGVENEQFF; DNA: TGCGCCAGCAGCTTGGCCCCAAGTGGAGTTGAGAATGAGCAGTTCTTC; D: -; size: -; J: TRBJ2-1; V: TRBV5-1
CDR3: CASSPGQRYGYTF; DNA: TGTGCCAGCAGTCCGGGACAGAGATATGGCTACACCTTC; D: TRBD1; size: few; J: TRBJ1-2; V: TRBV28
CDR3: CASSGGLARSYNEQFF; DNA: TGTGCCAGCAGCGGAGGACTAGCTCGCTCCTACAATGAGCAGTTCTTC; D: TRBD2; size: -; J: TRBJ2-1; V: TRBV7-3
CDR3: CASSQDGASGSGTDTQYF; DNA: TGCGCCAGCAGCCAAGATGGGGCTAGCGGGAGTGGCACAGATACGCAGTATTTT; D: TRBD2; size: -; J: TRBJ2-3; V: TRBV4-3
CDR3: CASSGSGTDTQYF; DNA: TGTGCCAGCAGTGGATCGGGCACAGATACGCAGTATTTT; D: -; size: -; J: TRBJ2-3; V: TRBV6-1
CDR3: CASGLYNEQFF; DNA: TGTGCCAGCGGCTTATACAATGAGCAGTTCTTC; D: -; size: -; J: TRBJ2-1; V: TRBV25-1
CDR3: CASSPARGAFF; DNA: TGTGCCAGCAGCCCCGCACGGGGAGCTTTCTTT; D: -; size: -; J: TRBJ1-1; V: TRBV7-2
CDR3: CASSLGGNRVSGGYTF; DNA: TGTGCCAGCAGCTTAGGAGGCAACAGGGTTAGTGGTGGCTACACCTTC; D: -; size: -; J: TRBJ1-2; V: TRBV7-9
CDR3: CASSLGTGGNTIYF; DNA: TGCGCCAGCAGCCTCGGGACAGGGGGAAACACCATATATTTT; D: TRBD1; size: few; J: TRBJ1-3; V: TRBV5-1
CDR3: CASSLGGDGYGYTF; DNA: TGTGCCAGCAGTTTAGGGGGCGACGGCTATGGCTACACCTTC; D: -; size: -; J: TRBJ1-2; V: TRBV27
CDR3: CAILHGYTF; DNA: TGTGCCATTCTCCATGGCTACACCTTC; D: -; size: few; J: TRBJ1-2; V: TRBV27
CDR3: CASRSGGLEANVLTF; DNA: TGTGCCAGTAGGTCGGGGGGCTTAGAAGCCAACGTCCTGACTTTC; D: -; size: -; J: TRBJ2-6; V: TRBV19
CDR3: CSVEIVQGFHGYTF; DNA: TGCAGCGTTGAAATCGTACAGGGATTTCACGGCTACACCTTC; D: -; size: few; J: TRBJ1-2; V: TRBV29-1
CDR3: CASSLDGRGGGYTF; DNA: TGTGCCAGCAGCTTAGACGGGAGGGGTGGTGGCTACACCTTC; D: -; size: -; J: TRBJ1-2; V: TRBV7-2
CDR3: CASSLGRRDVYQETQYF; DNA: TGTGCCAGCAGTTTGGGCAGGCGGGATGTGTACCAAGAGACCCAGTACTTC; D: -; size: few; J: TRBJ2-5; V: TRBV28
CDR3: CASSLMDSSYEQYF; DNA: TGTGCCAGCAGCTTAATGGACAGTTCCTACGAGCAGTACTTC; D: -; size: -; J: TRBJ2-7; V: TRBV7-9
CDR3: CASSLGTSGHTDTQYF; DNA: TGTGCCAGCAGCCTCGGGACTAGCGGGCACACAGATACGCAGTATTTT; D: TRBD2; size: -; J: TRBJ2-3; V: TRBV7-9
CDR3: CSVGQGRENTGELFF; DNA: TGCAGCGTAGGACAGGGTAGGGAGAACACCGGGGAGCTGTTTTTT; D: TRBD1; size: -; J: TRBJ2-2; V: TRBV29-1
CDR3: CASSLLAGVGYEQYF; DNA: TGTGCCAGCAGCCTATTAGCGGGGGTTGGCTACGAGCAGTACTTC; D: TRBD2; size: -; J: TRBJ2-7; V: TRBV7-8
CDR3: CASSLPGWEKLFF; DNA: TGTGCCAGCAGCTTACCCGGGTGGGAAAAACTGTTTTTT; D: -; size: -; J: TRBJ1-4; V: TRBV7-2
CDR3: CASSQDSQETQYF; DNA: TGTGCCAGCAGCCAGGACAGCCAAGAGACCCAGTACTTC; D: -; size: -; J: TRBJ2-5; V: TRBV7-7
CDR3: CASSESLAGAGYEQYF; DNA: TGTGCCAGCAGTGAATCGTTGGCAGGGGCCGGATACGAGCAGTACTTC; D: -; size: -; J: TRBJ2-7; V: TRBV25-1
CDR3: CASSQNSGGQETQYF; DNA: TGCGCCAGCAGCCAAAATAGCGGGGGCCAAGAGACCCAGTACTTC; D: TRBD2; size: -; J: TRBJ2-5; V: TRBV4-3
CDR3: CAWALGSFNSPLHF; DNA: TGTGCCTGGGCCCTGGGGAGTTTCAATTCACCCCTCCACTTT; D: -; size: -; J: TRBJ1-6; V: TRBV30
CDR3: CASSQGVLAGGYETQYF; DNA: TGCGCCAGCAGCCAGGGGGTCTTAGCGGGGGGCTATGAGACCCAGTACTTC; D: TRBD2; size: -; J: TRBJ2-5; V: TRBV4-3
CDR3: CASSEALGQASDTQYF; DNA: TGTGCCAGCAGTGAAGCGCTTGGACAGGCGTCAGATACGCAGTATTTT; D: TRBD1; size: -; J: TRBJ2-3; V: TRBV6-1
CDR3: CASSQPFEGEEQYF; DNA: TGTGCCAGCAGCCAACCTTTTGAGGGAGAAGAGCAGTACTTC; D: -; size: -; J: TRBJ2-7; V: TRBV4-2
CDR3: CASSPGLAASTDTQYF; DNA: TGTGCCAGCAGTCCGGGACTAGCAGCTAGCACAGATACGCAGTATTTT; D: TRBD2; size: few; J: TRBJ2-3; V: TRBV2
CDR3: CASSLVAGESGYEQYF; DNA: TGTGCCAGCAGCTTAGTGGCGGGGGAATCAGGATACGAGCAGTACTTC; D: TRBD2; size: few; J: TRBJ2-7; V: TRBV7-2
CDR3: CASSQGLAGSQETQYF; DNA: TGTGCCAGCTCGCAGGGACTAGCGGGATCCCAAGAGACCCAGTACTTC; D: TRBD2; size: -; J: TRBJ2-5; V: TRBV18
CDR3: CAISERGTEAFF; DNA: TGTGCCATCAGTGAGAGGGGGACTGAAGCTTTCTTT; D: -; size: -; J: TRBJ1-1; V: TRBV10-3
CDR3: CASSRQSQGEFEQFF; DNA: TGCGCCAGCAGCCGGCAAAGCCAAGGGGAATTCGAGCAGTTCTTC; D: -; size: -; J: TRBJ2-1; V: TRBV4-3
CDR3: CASSPPYGNTEAFF; DNA: TGTGCCAGCAGCCCACCGTACGGGAACACTGAAGCTTTCTTT; D: -; size: -; J: TRBJ1-1; V: TRBV11-2
CDR3: CASRPWGQGEHSNQPQHF; DNA: TGTGCCAGCAGGCCCTGGGGCCAGGGCGAACATAGCAATCAGCCCCAGCATTTT; D: -; size: -; J: TRBJ1-5; V: TRBV28
CDR3: CASSLEYGSGSSDTQYF; DNA: TGTGCCAGCAGCTTAGAGTACGGTAGCGGGAGCTCAGATACGCAGTATTTT; D: TRBD2; size: -; J: TRBJ2-3; V: TRBV11-1
CDR3: CASSLSLAGFNEQFF; DNA: TGTGCCAGCAGCTTAAGTCTAGCGGGATTCAATGAGCAGTTCTTC; D: TRBD2; size: -; J: TRBJ2-1; V: TRBV11-3
CDR3: CASSPGGIHANEQFF; DNA: TGTGCCAGTAGTCCAGGGGGCATTCACGCCAATGAGCAGTTCTTC; D: TRBD1; size: -; J: TRBJ2-1; V: TRBV19
CDR3: CASSYIVRGGEQYF; DNA: TGTGCCAGCAGTTACATCGTCAGGGGTGGCGAGCAGTACTTC; D: -; size: -; J: TRBJ2-7; V: TRBV6-5
CDR3: CASSLTSATYEQYF; DNA: TGCGCCAGCAGCTTGACTAGCGCTACCTACGAGCAGTACTTC; D: TRBD2; size: -; J: TRBJ2-7; V: TRBV5-1
CDR3: CASSLGTSGSRGSYNEQFF; DNA: TGTGCCAGCAGCTTAGGGACTAGCGGGAGTCGAGGTTCCTACAATGAGCAGTTCTTC; D: TRBD2; size: -; J: TRBJ2-1; V: TRBV7-8
CDR3: CASSASRYTGELFF; DNA: TGCGCCAGCAGCGCCTCGCGTTACACCGGGGAGCTGTTTTTT; D: -; size: -; J: TRBJ2-2; V: TRBV5-1
CDR3: CAWRLYNTYEQYF; DNA: TGTGCCTGGAGGCTATATAATACCTACGAGCAGTACTTC; D: -; size: few; J: TRBJ2-7; V: TRBV30
CDR3: CASSLALGTSNQPQHF; DNA: TGTGCCAGCAGCTTAGCGTTGGGCACCAGCAATCAGCCCCAGCATTTT; D: -; size: few; J: TRBJ1-5; V: TRBV7-9
CDR3: CASSPTGVQETQYF; DNA: TGTGCCAGCAGCCCAACAGGGGTCCAAGAGACCCAGTACTTC; D: TRBD1; size: many; J: TRBJ2-5; V: TRBV28
CDR3: CATMTGLSYEQYF; DNA: TGTGCCACCATGACAGGGCTTTCCTACGAGCAGTACTTC; D: TRBD1; size: -; J: TRBJ2-7; V: TRBV6-6
CDR3: CASRRDTMNTEAFF; DNA: TGTGCCAGTAGAAGGGACACAATGAACACTGAAGCTTTCTTT; D: -; size: few; J: TRBJ1-1; V: TRBV19
CDR3: CASSGGTSGYYEQYF; DNA: TGTGCCAGCAGTGGTGGGACTAGCGGATACTACGAGCAGTACTTC; D: TRBD2; size: -; J: TRBJ2-7; V: TRBV6-1
CDR3: CASSSHRAVWGGYTF; DNA: TGTGCCAGCAGCTCACACAGGGCGGTTTGGGGTGGCTACACCTTC; D: -; size: -; J: TRBJ1-2; V: TRBV5-4
CDR3: CASSLALISNEQFF; DNA: TGTGCCAGCAGCTTAGCGCTAATATCCAATGAGCAGTTCTTC; D: -; size: few; J: TRBJ2-1; V: TRBV7-2
CDR3: CASSVQGANQPQHF; DNA: TGTGCCAGCAGCGTACAGGGGGCCAATCAGCCCCAGCATTTT; D: TRBD1; size: few; J: TRBJ1-5; V: TRBV7-2